The rows below give T cell receptor beta chains drawn from one sample of a study of T cells in Graves' hyperthyroidism and ophthalmopathy. TCRdb fed the multiplex PCR reads into MiXCR, producing one record per CDR3 protein. The sample records roughly 100,000 distinct CDR3 sequences, about 51% being singletons. The material sequenced was blood. The receptors shown here come from a woman between 35 and 50 years old with Graves' hyperthyroidism. The CDR3 runs from the conserved cysteine through the conserved F or W. The D gene is left open where the match is weak. The size field is filled for only some rows; it gives once, few, many or a size class.

j_gene: TRBJ2-5
abundance: -
d_gene: TRBD1
v_gene: TRBV5-4
CDR3aa: CASSSGTGKRETQYF
CDR3nt: TGTGCCAGCAGCTCCGGGACAGGAAAACGTGAGACCCAGTACTTC

j_gene: TRBJ2-5
abundance: -
d_gene: -
v_gene: TRBV5-1
CDR3aa: CASSLLRSLGGTQYF
CDR3nt: TGCGCCAGCAGCCTCCTACGGAGCCTGGGTGGGACCCAGTACTTC

j_gene: TRBJ1-5
abundance: once
d_gene: TRBD1
v_gene: TRBV10-3
CDR3aa: CAISETGVNQPQHF
CDR3nt: TGTGCCATCAGTGAGACAGGGGTAAATCAGCCCCAGCATTTT

j_gene: TRBJ2-7
abundance: many
d_gene: -
v_gene: TRBV12-3/TRBV12-4
CDR3aa: CASSWGVAYEQYF
CDR3nt: TGTGCCAGCAGTTGGGGGGTGGCCTACGAGCAGTACTTC

j_gene: TRBJ2-7
abundance: many
d_gene: -
v_gene: TRBV20-1
CDR3aa: CSARADTRSQYF
CDR3nt: TGCAGTGCTAGAGCCGACACGAGGTCGCAGTACTTC

j_gene: TRBJ1-3
abundance: -
d_gene: -
v_gene: TRBV19
CDR3aa: CASSIARSGNTIYF
CDR3nt: TGTGCCAGTAGTATAGCGAGGAGCGGAAACACCATATATTTT

j_gene: TRBJ1-3
abundance: -
d_gene: TRBD1
v_gene: TRBV10-3
CDR3aa: CASRVRQGATGLNTIYF
CDR3nt: TGTGCCAGCAGGGTACGACAGGGGGCGACTGGCTTAAACACCATATATTTT

j_gene: TRBJ2-7
abundance: many
d_gene: TRBD1
v_gene: TRBV6-6
CDR3aa: CASRDRTGYEQYF
CDR3nt: TGTGCCAGCAGAGACCGGACAGGGTACGAGCAGTACTTC

j_gene: TRBJ1-5
abundance: once
d_gene: -
v_gene: TRBV5-1
CDR3aa: CASTLQGGDQPQHF
CDR3nt: TGCGCCAGCACACTCCAGGGAGGGGATCAGCCCCAGCATTTT

j_gene: TRBJ1-6
abundance: many
d_gene: -
v_gene: TRBV9
CDR3aa: CASSPVEGYNSPLHF
CDR3nt: TGTGCCAGCTCACCGGTGGAGGGCTATAATTCACCCCTCCACTTT

j_gene: TRBJ2-5
abundance: -
d_gene: TRBD2
v_gene: TRBV2
CDR3aa: CASRGTSGRAVETQYF
CDR3nt: TGTGCCAGCAGGGGGACTAGCGGGAGGGCCGTGGAGACCCAGTACTTC

j_gene: TRBJ2-5
abundance: once
d_gene: -
v_gene: TRBV20-1
CDR3aa: CSLGRGAQYF
CDR3nt: TGCAGTCTTGGGAGAGGGGCCCAGTACTTC

j_gene: TRBJ1-2
abundance: -
d_gene: -
v_gene: TRBV7-2
CDR3aa: CASSDSFGSGGGNYGYTF
CDR3nt: TGTGCCAGCAGTGACAGCTTCGGGTCCGGGGGCGGGAACTATGGCTACACCTTC

j_gene: TRBJ2-7
abundance: many
d_gene: TRBD1
v_gene: TRBV5-1
CDR3aa: CASSDGQGSLVDEQYF
CDR3nt: TGCGCCAGCAGCGACGGACAGGGCTCACTCGTAGACGAGCAGTACTTC

j_gene: TRBJ2-7
abundance: -
d_gene: -
v_gene: TRBV20-1
CDR3aa: CSADPGPGSEQYF
CDR3nt: TGCAGTGCTGACCCAGGGCCGGGAAGCGAGCAGTACTTC

j_gene: TRBJ2-7
abundance: many
d_gene: -
v_gene: TRBV4-1
CDR3aa: CASSQDEGRGEQYF
CDR3nt: TGCGCCAGCAGCCAAGACGAGGGGCGCGGCGAGCAGTACTTC

j_gene: TRBJ1-1
abundance: -
d_gene: TRBD1
v_gene: TRBV7-2
CDR3aa: CASSIGQGRIAFF
CDR3nt: TGTGCCAGCAGCATCGGACAGGGGAGGATAGCTTTCTTT

j_gene: TRBJ2-5
abundance: -
d_gene: TRBD2
v_gene: TRBV25-1
CDR3aa: CASSKVFAGAETQYF
CDR3nt: TGTGCCAGCAGTAAAGTATTTGCGGGAGCTGAGACCCAGTACTTC

j_gene: TRBJ1-2
abundance: -
d_gene: -
v_gene: TRBV15
CDR3aa: CATSRKVGNVGYTF
CDR3nt: TGTGCCACCAGTAGGAAGGTGGGGAATGTAGGCTACACCTTC

j_gene: TRBJ2-7
abundance: many
d_gene: TRBD2
v_gene: TRBV6-5
CDR3aa: CASSYSGAGGPYEQYF
CDR3nt: TGTGCCAGCAGTTACTCGGGGGCGGGAGGGCCCTACGAGCAGTACTTC

j_gene: TRBJ2-7
abundance: many
d_gene: TRBD1
v_gene: TRBV15
CDR3aa: CATSRETSSGDSHYKQYF
CDR3nt: TGTGCCACCAGCAGAGAGACATCCTCCGGGGACAGCCATTACAAGCAGTACTTC

j_gene: TRBJ2-3
abundance: -
d_gene: -
v_gene: TRBV5-1
CDR3aa: CASSLNGRASADTQYF
CDR3nt: TGCGCCAGCAGCCTCAACGGACGGGCTAGCGCAGATACGCAGTATTTT

j_gene: TRBJ2-7
abundance: many
d_gene: TRBD2
v_gene: TRBV20-1
CDR3aa: CSVGRRLAGVGYEQYF
CDR3nt: TGCAGTGTAGGGAGGCGTCTAGCGGGAGTAGGATACGAGCAGTACTTC

j_gene: TRBJ1-1
abundance: many
d_gene: -
v_gene: TRBV5-1
CDR3aa: CASSPGVAFF
CDR3nt: TGCGCCAGCAGTCCAGGGGTAGCTTTCTTT

j_gene: TRBJ1-2
abundance: many
d_gene: -
v_gene: TRBV6-5
CDR3aa: CASSPGSPLGYTF
CDR3nt: TGTGCCAGCAGTCCCGGGTCCCCTTTGGGCTACACCTTC

j_gene: TRBJ1-1
abundance: -
d_gene: -
v_gene: TRBV7-8
CDR3aa: CASSWGAGGKAFF
CDR3nt: TGTGCCAGCAGCTGGGGAGCAGGAGGAAAAGCTTTCTTT

j_gene: TRBJ2-3
abundance: many
d_gene: -
v_gene: TRBV5-4
CDR3aa: CASSFSGPEDTQYF
CDR3nt: TGTGCCAGCAGCTTTAGCGGCCCTGAGGATACGCAGTATTTT

j_gene: TRBJ1-1
abundance: many
d_gene: -
v_gene: TRBV6-5
CDR3aa: CASSYSADSEAFF
CDR3nt: TGTGCCAGCAGTTACTCGGCGGACTCTGAAGCTTTCTTT

j_gene: TRBJ1-5
abundance: -
d_gene: -
v_gene: TRBV5-1
CDR3aa: CASSFLLGEPQHF
CDR3nt: TGCGCCAGCAGCTTCCTCCTAGGGGAGCCCCAGCATTTT

j_gene: TRBJ2-7
abundance: many
d_gene: TRBD2
v_gene: TRBV7-2
CDR3aa: CASSRLAGDRYEQYF
CDR3nt: TGTGCCAGCAGCCGATTAGCGGGAGATCGGTACGAGCAGTACTTC

j_gene: TRBJ2-7
abundance: -
d_gene: -
v_gene: TRBV6-4
CDR3aa: CASSDSYGQYF
CDR3nt: TGTGCCAGCAGTGACTCTTATGGGCAGTACTTC

j_gene: TRBJ2-7
abundance: few
d_gene: TRBD2
v_gene: TRBV12-3/TRBV12-4
CDR3aa: CASSLAVGTGGRHEQYF
CDR3nt: TGTGCCAGCAGTTTAGCGGTCGGGACTGGCGGGAGGCATGAGCAGTACTTC

j_gene: TRBJ1-4
abundance: -
d_gene: TRBD1
v_gene: TRBV9
CDR3aa: CASSGGPGQGNAKLFF
CDR3nt: TGTGCCAGCAGCGGTGGACCGGGACAGGGAAATGCAAAACTGTTTTTT

j_gene: TRBJ2-5
abundance: -
d_gene: -
v_gene: TRBV5-5
CDR3aa: CASRDQVAETQYF
CDR3nt: TGTGCCAGCAGAGATCAGGTGGCAGAGACCCAGTACTTC

j_gene: TRBJ1-2
abundance: many
d_gene: -
v_gene: TRBV25-1
CDR3aa: CASSAPGPNYGYTF
CDR3nt: TGTGCCAGCAGTGCTCCAGGTCCTAACTATGGCTACACCTTC

j_gene: TRBJ2-7
abundance: -
d_gene: TRBD1
v_gene: TRBV29-1
CDR3aa: CSVQGNKDEQYF
CDR3nt: TGCAGCGTACAGGGGAATAAGGACGAGCAGTACTTC